A single T cell receptor beta chain is shown here with its context. The antigen it recognizes is unknown. No much larger clone exists at a distance of one base, and base qualities are not known. The source of the sample is a study of shared clonotypes between healthy human individuals (TCRdb year 2020). General notes on the study: A couple of women and three men aged 18 to 49 years were included in the cohort. For each donor, CD4 naive and CD4 memory were each run on three plates, CD8 naive on two plates, and CD8 memory on one plate. Leukapheresis yielded between about 0.9 and 9.5 billion PBMCs per donor. To estimate repertoire size and how much clonotype sharing occurs between individuals, the study deeply sequenced the blood TCR repertoires of about five healthy adults. Different laboratories and diverse techniques were used to prepare libraries and sequence TCR repertoires, to increase sequencing depth and limit assay-specific biases.

TCR CDR3 regions were amplified from genomic DNA by multiplex PCR using the deep immunoSEQ assay. Genomic DNA extracted from each cell subset was distributed evenly over all wells of several immunoSEQ 96-well plates, and each plate served as one replicate. For sorted subsets, about 220 ng of genomic DNA, equivalent to tens of thousands of T cell genomes, went into each replicate PCR. The purified libraries were quantified using a Qubit 3.0 fluorometer, sized with a Bioanalyzer 2100, and then quantified again using the KAPA Library Quantification kit. Every immunoSEQ 96-well plate was sequenced on a dedicated single-read 150-cycle Illumina NextSeq 550 flow cell. In the source study's methods: Because the immunoSEQ output included only junctional sequences and no quality scores, the filtering could not be the same as the filtering used for full-length reads. To assign V/J genes and CDR3, sequences were annotated against IMGT germline references using PyIR, a Python wrapper for IgBLAST v1.9. Reads were removed for weak V/J assignments (E-value above 1e-6), missing CDR3, stop codons, out-of-frame junctions, or ambiguous translated residues. V3J clonotypes were defined by identical inferred V gene, J gene, and CDR3 amino acid sequence. Percentage overlap between repertoires was computed as shared unique clonotypes divided by the size of the smaller repertoire. RTK rarefaction, the Chao1 estimator, and Recon v2.1 estimates of unobserved clonotypes were used to assess repertoire richness. OLGA was used to compute generation probabilities for all TCRbeta clonotypes that the gDNA method yielded from a handful of donors. This immuneACCESS table, as held by TCRdb, lists in-frame sequences with V and J called but not all clones. Of the missing ones, under half trace to an unresolved V gene in checked studies; the others have no known cause. Clone size and V and J calls were adopted from that table, with D and trimming inferred from the DNA. Here the sample has roughly 2,300,000 clones; around 93% occur a single time. The ten largest clones take up 0.37% of the sample.

What the study reported, not specific to this receptor: Pairwise subsampling led to the expectation that sequencing depth would affect the degree of clonotype sharing among donors. Higher generation probabilities were observed for clonotypes shared by all four sorted-subset donors than for non-shared clonotypes. Naive subsets generally had larger estimated clonotype richness than memory subsets did. Only blood was sampled, and tissue TCR repertoires likely differ from those in blood. Across four donors, about 5.2% of naive CD4, more than 3% of naive CD8, 2.3% of memory CD4, and about 0.4% of memory CD8 clonotypes were shared. Rarefaction of sorted-subset datasets indicated incomplete sequencing despite the large sequencing depth. The genetic and exposure-history diversity represented was limited by the small number of donors.

The donors were healthy, HIV-negative adults who had no recently reported acute infections or vaccinations. Every donor was a Caucasian adult living in Nashville, Tennessee, USA. CD4+ T cells were enriched by magnetic negative selection; naive cells were then positively selected on CD45RA, and the negative fraction formed the memory subset. Blood was collected by leukapheresis, and PBMCs were isolated by Ficoll-Histopaque density gradient centrifugation and then cryopreserved in liquid nitrogen vapor phase. Analytical flow cytometry was used to check the purity and quantity of every magnetically sorted T cell population. Genomic DNA was isolated from each sorted fraction and quantified by UV absorbance on a Nanodrop 2000c. This TCR derives from a man younger than 35 in good health. Some clones in this sample may be carry-over from other donors' samples. The material sequenced was naive CD4+ T cells from PBMCs. Explained via the paper, the cell subset or site label denotes: CD45RA+ positively selected.

The bases are TGTGCCAGCTCACCAGGCACCTTCCAAGAGACCCAGTACTTC. Its translation reads: CASSPGTFQETQYF. The chain is encoded by TRBV18 joined to TRBJ2-5, with the D gene not clear enough to name. Reading the germline V gene gives CDR1 KGHSH and CDR2 LQKENI. V lost 2 bases and J lost 1 base; the stretch between them is 8 bases long. The CDR3 has 14 amino acids, counting the end cysteine and phenylalanine. Left in the record is the CDR3 DNA by itself, 42 bases read in frame from the first base.